A selection of T cell receptor beta chains follows, all from one sample in a study of graft-versus-host responses after intestinal transplantation. Generated by immunoSEQ multiplex PCR, the TCRdb table keeps only in-frame clones and is missing some. The table shows about 98,000 clones, with more than 70% occurring only once. The sample was PBMCs, taken 255 days after intestinal transplant. Every receptor here comes from a human patient who received an intestinal transplant, so some T cells may come from the graft donor. The conserved cysteine and the conserved F or W are not part of the CDR3 here.

v_gene,j_gene,CDR3aa
TRBV10-2,TRBJ2-7,ASSEGREPNSYEQY
TRBV11-1,TRBJ2-5,ASSFSWWGEGQETQY
TRBV27,TRBJ2-7,ASSLGVTGAYYEQY
TRBV27,TRBJ1-4,ASSANSGTVGEKLF
TRBV6-1,TRBJ2-2,ASSQVRDGELF
TRBV19,TRBJ2-7,ASSIIFGGPNEQY
TRBV7-9,TRBJ2-2,ASSWGTSGSGELF
TRBV4-1,TRBJ1-1,ASSQENRNTEAF
TRBV11-2,TRBJ1-1,ASSFGQGNTEAF
TRBV19,TRBJ1-1,ASKAGPEAF
TRBV4-1,TRBJ1-1,ASSQWDNTEAF
TRBV27,TRBJ1-3,ASRGQGARWAGNTIY
TRBV7-9,TRBJ2-2,ASSFSGTGELF
TRBV27,TRBJ1-6,ASSFRDRSSYNSPLH
TRBV28,TRBJ1-6,ASSSDRFNSPLH
TRBV6-6,TRBJ1-2,ASIGGGDYGYT
TRBV4-2,TRBJ1-2,ASSQVAGTGSGGYT
TRBV5-1,TRBJ2-7,ASSLGQGGYEQY
TRBV7-9,TRBJ2-1,ASAVSGNEQF
TRBV29-1,TRBJ1-1,SVVQGLAEAF
TRBV6-1,TRBJ2-7,ASMYRDRGGEQY
TRBV6-5,TRBJ2-5,ASSVFQAQETQY
TRBV11-2,TRBJ2-5,ASSWGERETQY
TRBV11-2,TRBJ2-1,ASSRITGDNEQF
TRBV4-1,TRBJ2-7,ASSQVSGPSSYEQY
TRBV19,TRBJ1-5,ASSTDSYSNQPQH
TRBV19,TRBJ1-5,ASSIPGGGSSSNQPQH
TRBV6-4,TRBJ2-1,ASSDSTSGSNEQF
TRBV30,TRBJ1-2,AWITGGVRGYT
TRBV7-9,TRBJ1-1,ASSITGIGVNTEAF